The 8 T cell receptor beta chains reported below all come from one sample, sequenced in a study of blood T cell repertoires in COVID-19. The table came from immunoSEQ multiplex PCR; TCRdb's copy has only in-frame clones and leaves some out. The table includes about 480,000 clones, about 88% detected once. The sequenced sample was peripheral blood. The source of these receptors is a young man with COVID-19, enrolled during active disease.

V is TRBV7-8 and J is TRBJ2-5; weak D call: TRBD1 (6 bases). Deletions cut 1 base from V and 3 bases from J, with 9 bases between. This CDR3 comprises 14 residues. Germline V gene data show CDR1 as SGHVS and CDR2 as FQNEAQ. CDR3 region: CASSLGQGKETQYF. As DNA, the CDR3 is TGTGCCAGCAGCTTAGGGCAGGGGAAAGAGACCCAGTACTTC.

The chain uses TRBV11-2 and TRBJ2-7; TRBD2 matches 12 bases. Germline trimming cut 5 bases from V and 6 bases from J; bases unmatched to any gene: 5. The length of the CDR3 is 14 residues. Germline CDR1 SGHAT, CDR2 FQNNGV. Here the CDR3 DNA reads TGTGCCAGCAGCCTAGGACTAGCGGGAAGCGAGCAGTACTTC. Translating it yields CASSLGLAGSEQYF. The variable domain in full, completed from reference TRBV11-2 and TRBJ2-7, reads EAGVAQSPRYKIIEKRQSVAFWCNPISGHATLYWYQQILGQGPKLLIQFQNNGVVDDSQLPKDRFSAERLKGVDSTLKIQPAKLEDSAVYLCASSLGLAGSEQYFGPGTRLTVT.

V gene TRBV4-1 combines with J gene TRBJ2-3; 8 positions agree with TRBD2. V dropped 6 bases and J dropped 5; count of bases not matched to a gene: 16. The CDR3 runs to 17 residues. CDR1 and CDR2 from the germline V gene are MGHRA and YSYEKL. The CDR3 is CASRRTDGRGARDTQYF. The CDR3 DNA is TGCGCCAGCAGGAGGACTGATGGGCGGGGGGCGCGAGATACGCAGTATTTT.

The chain recombines TRBV19 with TRBJ1-2; TRBD1 might be the D (5 bases). V lost 4 bases and J 4 bases, leaving 13 bases between the germline ends. The CDR3 length is 14 residues. Per the germline V gene, CDR1 is LNHDA and CDR2 is SQIVND (reference sequence). Here the CDR3 reads CASSSPGGIYGYTF. The DNA of the CDR3 is TGTGCCAGTAGTAGTCCCGGGGGAATCTATGGCTACACCTTC.

This chain links TRBV20-1 with TRBJ2-7, with a weak D call TRBD2 (8 bases). The germline gives CDR1 DFQATT, CDR2 SNEGSKA (reference sequence). The CDR3 contains 15 residues. Trimming left V 3 bases short and J 0 bases short, with 15 bases between. The CDR3 DNA follows: TGCAGTGCTAGTTTCGGGAGGGACAGCTCCTACGAGCAGTACTTC. This sequence encodes CSASFGRDSSYEQYF.

Comments on this clone: The sample holds other DNA sequences that translate to the same CDR3. J is TRBJ1-1 and V is TRBV2; D is possibly TRBD1 (5 bases). The germline V gene has CDR1 SNHLY and CDR2 FYNNEI. The CDR3 is made up of 13 amino acids. The V gene lost 3 bases and the J gene lost 9 bases, with 14 bases spanning the gap. As DNA, the CDR3 is TGTGCCAGCAGTGATGGAGGGGTTCCCCAAGCTTTCTTT. Translation: CASSDGGVPQAFF.

V usage is TRBV5-1 and J usage is TRBJ2-4; 7 bases fit TRBD2. The germline CDR1 and CDR2 sequences are SGHRS and YFSETQ. The length of the CDR3 is 15 residues. Unmatched junction bases numbered 5, after V lost 4 bases and J lost 1 base. The CDR3 protein is CASSAGEVAKNIQYF. The CDR3 bases are TGCGCCAGCAGCGCGGGGGAGGTGGCCAAAAACATTCAGTACTTC.

V and J are TRBV20-1 and TRBJ2-2; D is unclear. Trimming stripped 1 base from V and 7 bases from J, with 4 bases between. This CDR3 region has 11 residues. Germline CDR1 and CDR2: DFQATT and SNEGSKA (reference sequence). The DNA of the CDR3 is TGCAGTGCTAGAGGAGACGGGGAGCTGTTTTTT. It specifies CSARGDGELFF.